The table lists the clone carrying this TCR beta chain with many counts. The CDR3 spans 18 residues. Germline CDR1 is SGHTA and CDR2 is FQGNSA. With 5 bases clipped from V and 2 bases from J, the junction kept 11 bases outside the gene matches. These data belong to a study of regulatory T cells in long-lasting Graves disease. Time point denoted: persistent/refractory GD, antithyroid drugs over 5 years with positive TRAb. The TCR library was prepared using RNA isolated from PBMCs. Relying on iRepertoire HTBI primers and Arm-PCR of CDR3 regions, the team built TCR beta libraries. TCRdb re-called the multiplex PCR reads through MiXCR, storing one row per CDR3 protein. Among 300,000 or so distinct CDR3 sequences listed, around a fifth were seen once.

The clonotype originates from a female donor with Graves disease. The chain uses TRBV7-2 and TRBJ2-5; 13 bases fit TRBD2. Sequencing used peripheral blood mononuclear cells (PBMCs), obtained when the disease was refractory, from a patient treated with antithyroid drugs. CDR3 protein: CASSLGLAGVGGQETQYF. The CDR3 bases are TGTGCCAGCAGCCTCGGACTAGCGGGAGTCGGGGGACAAGAGACCCAGTACTTC.